This T cell receptor beta chain emerged from a study of follicular helper T cells after annual influenza vaccination. As to time point: 2014-2015 season, 7 days after vaccination. This CDR3 has 14 residues. Germline CDR1 is KGHSH and CDR2 is LQKENI. Trimming removed 4 bases from V and 0 bases from J, with 9 bases in between. The repertoire was sequenced with immunoSEQ multiplex PCR; TCRdb's copy has only in-frame clones and lacks some. The sample consists of approximately 10,000 clones, around 80% of them appearing once. The sequenced sample was CXCR5+ CD38- circulating T follicular helper cells from blood, obtained 7 days after influenza vaccination. Documented subset: circulating Tfh, non-naive CD4+CXCR5+PD-1+ (ICOS+CD38+ or ICOS-CD38-). The chain couples TRBV18 to TRBJ1-1; D is perhaps TRBD1 (6 bases). This TCR was sampled from an adult who received the influenza vaccine. This CDR3 is CASSLGQMNTEAFF. DNA of the CDR3: TGTGCCAGCTCACTTGGACAGATGAACACTGAAGCTTTCTTT.